Below are 10 T cell receptor beta chains sequenced from a single sample in a study of human T cells and chemical hapten exposure. TCRdb re-called the RACE reads with MiXCR, one entry per CDR3 protein. This table has 110,000 to 150,000 distinct CDR3 sequences, roughly 12% appearing once. Time point described: patch test 2, 6 weeks after DPC sensitization. Regarding treatment: therapeutic diphenylcyclopropenone sensitization with weekly scalp DPC. Material: whole blood, obtained in connection with sensitization to the hapten diphenylcyclopropenone (DPC). These receptor sequences come from a woman aged 45-65 years with alopecia areata. Some clones in this sample may be carry-over from other donors' samples.

DNA of the CDR3: TGTGCCAGCACCACCGTACAGGGGCCCTCTGGGGCCAACGTCCTGACTTTC. Encoded protein: CASTTVQGPSGANVLTF. This chain joins TRBV12-3 or TRBV12-4 and TRBJ2-6; TRBD1 agrees at 7 bases. The junction had 9 bases not matched to a gene; V was cut back by 7 bases and J by 0 bases. The CDR3 runs to 17 residues.

This clonotype was counted a few times. The genes are TRBV20-1 and TRBJ2-2; TRBD2 might be the D (6 bases). The V end lost 0 bases, the J end lost 5 bases, and 16 bases lay between the germline ends. This CDR3 is 16 amino acids long. Germline CDR1 reads DFQATT; CDR2 reads SNEGSKA (reference sequence). The CDR3 protein is CSARDRVGGSTGELFF. For the CDR3, the DNA is TGCAGTGCTAGAGATCGGGTAGGAGGGAGTACCGGGGAGCTGTTTTTT.

This clonotype was found many times. The genes are TRBV7-2 and TRBJ2-5; 7 bases align to TRBD2. The CDR3 extends over 15 amino acids. CDR1 and CDR2 from the germline V gene are SGHTA and FQGNSA. Trimming removed 1 base from V and 10 bases from J; junction bases left unmatched: 12. This CDR3 is CASSLGIGRRSDQYF. The DNA of the CDR3 is TGTGCCAGCAGCTTAGGCATCGGGAGGAGAAGTGACCAGTACTTC.

This clonotype was counted ten times or more. The CDR3 sequence: CSATTSQQPQHF. The CDR3, as DNA: TGCAGTGCTACCACAAGTCAGCAGCCCCAGCATTTT. The rearrangement links TRBV20-1 to TRBJ1-5; D not certain. The CDR3 length is 12 residues. V was cut by 4 bases and J by 7 bases, with 11 bases left in between. Looked up from germline, CDR1 is DFQATT and CDR2 is SNEGSKA (reference sequence).

The chain links TRBV18 to TRBJ2-3, with D unclear. V was clipped by 2 bases and J by 3 bases, with 6 bases between them. Per the germline V gene, CDR1 is KGHSH and CDR2 is LQKENI. This CDR3 region has 13 residues. CDR3 residues: CASSPGVTDTQYF. The CDR3 nucleotides read TGTGCCAGCTCACCAGGGGTTACAGATACGCAGTATTTT.

There are a few counts of this clonotype. The rearrangement uses TRBV27 and TRBJ2-2; 8 bases are a match to TRBD2. The germline gives CDR1 MNHEY, CDR2 SMNVEV (reference sequence). The CDR3 extends over 13 amino acids. With V trimmed by 8 bases and J by 6 bases, 5 bases remained unmatched. The CDR3 coding sequence is TGTGCCAGCGCCTCGGGAGGGTCCGGGGAGCTGTTTTTT. Translated, it gives CASASGGSGELFF.

This clonotype appeared a few times. The CDR3 nucleotides are TGCGCCAGCAGCCAAGTGGGAGGACAGATCTACGAGCAGTACTTC. It translates to CASSQVGGQIYEQYF. The chain uses TRBV4-3 and TRBJ2-7; D may correspond to TRBD1 or TRBD2 (6 bases each). The ends were cut back, 1 base at V and 3 bases at J, with 13 bases in the middle. This CDR3 is 15 amino acids long. Germline values: CDR1 LGHNA, CDR2 YSLEER.

This clonotype showed up many times. The gene calls are TRBV7-3 and TRBJ2-7; tentatively, D is TRBD1 or TRBD2 (5 bases each). V was shortened by 8 bases and J by 4 bases, with 15 bases between the two germline ends. Germline assignment: CDR1 SGHTA and CDR2 FQGTGA. The CDR3 has 13 amino acids. The CDR3 here is CASSRGVEYEQYF. In nucleotides, the CDR3 is TGTGCCAGCTCCCGAGGGGTCGAGTACGAGCAGTACTTC.

There are a few counts of this clonotype. The chain carries TRBV5-6 and TRBJ1-5; no definite D call. Germline loops: CDR1 SGHDT, CDR2 YYEEEE. Trimming took off 1 base at V and 6 bases at J, with 17 bases between the two ends. The length of the CDR3 is 16 residues. The DNA of the CDR3 is TGTGCCAGCAGCTTGTTTGCCCGAGGTGAAGGTCAGCCCCAGCATTTT. Protein sequence: CASSLFARGEGQPQHF.

The sample holds many counts of this clonotype. This rearrangement joins TRBV24-1 to TRBJ2-1; D unresolved. Germline CDR1 reads KGHDR; CDR2 reads SFDVKD. Between the trimmed V and J ends, which lost 2 bases and 7 bases, there was a span of 2 bases. This CDR3 spans 11 amino acids. CDR3 DNA sequence: TGTGCCACCAGTGATTGGAATGAGCAGTTCTTC. It is translated as CATSDWNEQFF.